A selection of T cell receptor beta chains follows, all from one sample in a study of blood T cell repertoires in COVID-19. The protocol was immunoSEQ multiplex PCR, while the TCRdb copy is restricted to in-frame clones and leaves out a portion. The sample has 140,000 to 150,000 clones, about 88% seen once. The sample was peripheral blood. Receptors were obtained from a human donor in a cohort sampled during active COVID-19. Each CDR3 is given with its conserved first and last residue. Fields, in order: V gene, clone size, D gene, J gene, CDR3 DNA, CDR3 protein. A D gene is named only where the DNA matches it firmly. The size entry is marked missing in some rows and otherwise reads once, few, many or a size class.

v_gene: TRBV30; abundance: NA; d_gene: TRBD1; j_gene: TRBJ1-1; CDR3nt: TGTGCCTGGGGACAGGGTGCTGAAGCTTTCTTT; CDR3aa: CAWGQGAEAFF
v_gene: TRBV18; abundance: NA; d_gene: TRBD2; j_gene: TRBJ2-4; CDR3nt: TGTGCCAGCTCACCACCGGCTAGCGGTAAAAACATTCAGTACTTC; CDR3aa: CASSPPASGKNIQYF
v_gene: TRBV5-1; abundance: NA; d_gene: TRBD1; j_gene: TRBJ1-1; CDR3nt: TGCGCCAGCAGGTCAACAGGGGACCTTAGGGCTGAAGCTTTCTTT; CDR3aa: CASRSTGDLRAEAFF
v_gene: TRBV4-2; abundance: NA; d_gene: NA; j_gene: TRBJ2-3; CDR3nt: TGTGCCAGCAGCCAAGCGGGAATGGTAGATGGCACAGATACGCAGTATTTT; CDR3aa: CASSQAGMVDGTDTQYF
v_gene: TRBV5-4; abundance: NA; d_gene: TRBD1; j_gene: TRBJ1-2; CDR3nt: TGTGCCAGCAGCCCGGGGACAGGGGGCGCCGGCTATGGCTACACCTTC; CDR3aa: CASSPGTGGAGYGYTF
v_gene: TRBV7-9; abundance: NA; d_gene: NA; j_gene: TRBJ2-7; CDR3nt: TGTGCCAGCAGCTTAATCCAGGTCAGAGATAAAGAAGACGAGCAGTACTTC; CDR3aa: CASSLIQVRDKEDEQYF
v_gene: TRBV5-6; abundance: NA; d_gene: NA; j_gene: TRBJ2-4; CDR3nt: TGTGCCAGCAGCTTGGCCCCAGGGACCAAAAACATTCAGTACTTC; CDR3aa: CASSLAPGTKNIQYF
v_gene: TRBV28; abundance: NA; d_gene: NA; j_gene: TRBJ1-3; CDR3nt: TGTGCCAGCAGCCTCATCGGCTCTGGAAACACCATATATTTT; CDR3aa: CASSLIGSGNTIYF
v_gene: TRBV4-1; abundance: NA; d_gene: NA; j_gene: TRBJ2-7; CDR3nt: TGCGCCAGCAGCCAAGGTCTTGGCGGGAACCCCTCCTACGAGCAGTACTTC; CDR3aa: CASSQGLGGNPSYEQYF
v_gene: TRBV7-2; abundance: NA; d_gene: NA; j_gene: TRBJ2-7; CDR3nt: TGTGCCAGCAGCTTAGCGGGCAACCGCGAGCAGTACTTC; CDR3aa: CASSLAGNREQYF
v_gene: TRBV4-1; abundance: NA; d_gene: NA; j_gene: TRBJ2-3; CDR3nt: TGCGCCAGCAGCCAAACAGGGTCTACGCAGTATTTT; CDR3aa: CASSQTGSTQYF
v_gene: TRBV7-2; abundance: few; d_gene: NA; j_gene: TRBJ1-1; CDR3nt: TGTGCCAGCAGCTCAAGGATCGGGGAGAGCACTGAAGCTTTCTTT; CDR3aa: CASSSRIGESTEAFF
v_gene: TRBV6-5; abundance: NA; d_gene: NA; j_gene: TRBJ1-2; CDR3nt: TGTGCCAGCAGTTATCAGAACTATGGCTACACCTTC; CDR3aa: CASSYQNYGYTF
v_gene: TRBV5-4; abundance: NA; d_gene: TRBD1; j_gene: TRBJ1-2; CDR3nt: TGTGCCAGCAGCTTGTCCGGGACAGGGTACTATGGCTACACCTTC; CDR3aa: CASSLSGTGYYGYTF
v_gene: TRBV19; abundance: NA; d_gene: NA; j_gene: TRBJ1-1; CDR3nt: TGTGCCAGTAGTAAACGGGAGAAGAACACTGAAGCTTTCTTT; CDR3aa: CASSKREKNTEAFF
v_gene: TRBV19; abundance: NA; d_gene: NA; j_gene: TRBJ2-1; CDR3nt: TGTGCCAGTAGCAGGACAGAGAGCTCCTACAATGAGCAGTTCTTC; CDR3aa: CASSRTESSYNEQFF
v_gene: TRBV19; abundance: NA; d_gene: NA; j_gene: TRBJ2-3; CDR3nt: TGTGCCAGTAGTATAGATCCCCGACAGAGCCCTAGCACAGATACGCAGTATTTT; CDR3aa: CASSIDPRQSPSTDTQYF
v_gene: TRBV7-2; abundance: NA; d_gene: NA; j_gene: TRBJ2-2; CDR3nt: TGTGCCAGCAGCTCTCGTATGAACACCGGGGAGCTGTTTTTT; CDR3aa: CASSSRMNTGELFF
v_gene: TRBV7-9; abundance: many; d_gene: TRBD1; j_gene: TRBJ2-7; CDR3nt: TGTGCCAGCAGCTTGCTTGAGGACAGGGGTAACGAGCAGTACTTC; CDR3aa: CASSLLEDRGNEQYF
v_gene: TRBV5-1; abundance: NA; d_gene: NA; j_gene: TRBJ1-2; CDR3nt: TGCGCCAGCAGCTTAGACAGCAACCCGTACTATGGCTACACCTTC; CDR3aa: CASSLDSNPYYGYTF
v_gene: TRBV19; abundance: NA; d_gene: NA; j_gene: TRBJ1-5; CDR3nt: TGTGCCAGTAGTGCCATCCCCGACAGTTTCAATCAGCCCCAGCATTTT; CDR3aa: CASSAIPDSFNQPQHF
v_gene: TRBV28; abundance: NA; d_gene: TRBD1; j_gene: TRBJ1-2; CDR3nt: TGTGCCAGCAGCAGGACAGGGATTAACTATGGCTACACCTTC; CDR3aa: CASSRTGINYGYTF
v_gene: TRBV19; abundance: NA; d_gene: TRBD1; j_gene: TRBJ2-1; CDR3nt: TGTGCCAGTAGTCCGCAAACAGGGGGCCCCGATAATGAGCAGTTCTTC; CDR3aa: CASSPQTGGPDNEQFF
v_gene: TRBV10-3; abundance: NA; d_gene: NA; j_gene: TRBJ2-7; CDR3nt: TGTGCCCCACTGGTTAAGCAGTACTTC; CDR3aa: CAPLVKQYF
v_gene: TRBV2; abundance: NA; d_gene: TRBD1; j_gene: TRBJ2-1; CDR3nt: TGTGCCAGCAGTGCCCAGACAGGGGGGTACAATGAGCAGTTCTTC; CDR3aa: CASSAQTGGYNEQFF
v_gene: TRBV3-1/TRBV3-2; abundance: NA; d_gene: TRBD1; j_gene: TRBJ1-2; CDR3nt: TGTGCCAGCAGGCGAGCGACAGGGAAGGGTAACTATGGCTACACCTTC; CDR3aa: CASRRATGKGNYGYTF
v_gene: TRBV5-1; abundance: NA; d_gene: NA; j_gene: TRBJ2-7; CDR3nt: TGCGCCAGCAGCTTCGAAGGACAGAGCTACGAGCAGTACTTC; CDR3aa: CASSFEGQSYEQYF
v_gene: TRBV29-1; abundance: NA; d_gene: NA; j_gene: TRBJ1-2; CDR3nt: TGCAGCGTAGAGCGGCAGTTAGGCAACTATGGCTACACCTTC; CDR3aa: CSVERQLGNYGYTF
v_gene: TRBV10-3; abundance: NA; d_gene: NA; j_gene: TRBJ1-3; CDR3nt: TGTGCCATCAGTGAGAGCAGGGGAAACACCATATATTTT; CDR3aa: CAISESRGNTIYF
v_gene: TRBV10-2; abundance: NA; d_gene: TRBD1; j_gene: TRBJ2-7; CDR3nt: TGCGCCAGCAGTGAAGCATCGGGACAGGTCTACAAGCAGTACTTC; CDR3aa: CASSEASGQVYKQYF
v_gene: TRBV7-2; abundance: NA; d_gene: NA; j_gene: TRBJ2-7; CDR3nt: TGTGCCAGCACTGAAGTGAGGTCCTACGAGCAGTACTTC; CDR3aa: CASTEVRSYEQYF
v_gene: TRBV19; abundance: few; d_gene: NA; j_gene: TRBJ2-7; CDR3nt: TGTGCCAGTAGTATATTCAGAGGAGGAAGAAACGAGCAGTACTTC; CDR3aa: CASSIFRGGRNEQYF
v_gene: TRBV9; abundance: NA; d_gene: NA; j_gene: TRBJ2-3; CDR3nt: TGTGCCAGCAGCGTAGCTGAAGGCAGGGCTTCCACAGATACGCAGTATTTT; CDR3aa: CASSVAEGRASTDTQYF